This TCR beta chain was profiled in a study of CD8 T cells in ankylosing spondylitis. Study-wide points: Blood from ankylosing spondylitis patients appeared to carry a characteristic roughly eight-variant TCR beta motif.

Quantitative 5'-RACE with molecular barcodes produced the TCR beta libraries. TCRdb used MiXCR to reprocess the 5' RACE reads, holding one entry per CDR3 protein. The sample has hundreds of thousands of distinct CDR3 sequences, around 20% seen once; the top ten hold roughly 8%. Germline V gives CDR1 KGHDR, CDR2 SFDVKD. V dropped 10 bases and J dropped 2 bases, with 11 bases sitting between them. This CDR3 region has 13 residues. The table lists this clonotype with a few counts. The antigen is unknown. This clonotype was obtained from a male donor with ankylosing spondylitis or in good health (not recorded which). The chain uses TRBV24-1 and TRBJ2-1; D unclear. Sequences were obtained from blood, either unsorted or a sorted T cell fraction (not recorded which). CDR3 sequence: CATVDSAYNEQFF. The CDR3 DNA reads as TGTGCCACTGTAGACTCAGCCTACAATGAGCAGTTCTTC.